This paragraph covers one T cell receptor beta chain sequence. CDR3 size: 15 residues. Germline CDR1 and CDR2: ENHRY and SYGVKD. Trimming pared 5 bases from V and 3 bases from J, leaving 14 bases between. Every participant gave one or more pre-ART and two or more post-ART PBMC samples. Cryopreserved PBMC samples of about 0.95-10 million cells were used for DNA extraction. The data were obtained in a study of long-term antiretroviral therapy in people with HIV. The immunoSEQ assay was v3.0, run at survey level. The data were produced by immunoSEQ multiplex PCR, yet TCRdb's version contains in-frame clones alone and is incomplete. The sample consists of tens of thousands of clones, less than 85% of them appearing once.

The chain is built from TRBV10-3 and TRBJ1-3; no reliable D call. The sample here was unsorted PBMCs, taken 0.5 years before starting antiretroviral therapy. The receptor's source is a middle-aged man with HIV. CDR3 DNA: TGTGCCATCAGTCCTGAGGGTCTCCTTGGAAACACCATATATTTT. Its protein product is CAISPEGLLGNTIYF.